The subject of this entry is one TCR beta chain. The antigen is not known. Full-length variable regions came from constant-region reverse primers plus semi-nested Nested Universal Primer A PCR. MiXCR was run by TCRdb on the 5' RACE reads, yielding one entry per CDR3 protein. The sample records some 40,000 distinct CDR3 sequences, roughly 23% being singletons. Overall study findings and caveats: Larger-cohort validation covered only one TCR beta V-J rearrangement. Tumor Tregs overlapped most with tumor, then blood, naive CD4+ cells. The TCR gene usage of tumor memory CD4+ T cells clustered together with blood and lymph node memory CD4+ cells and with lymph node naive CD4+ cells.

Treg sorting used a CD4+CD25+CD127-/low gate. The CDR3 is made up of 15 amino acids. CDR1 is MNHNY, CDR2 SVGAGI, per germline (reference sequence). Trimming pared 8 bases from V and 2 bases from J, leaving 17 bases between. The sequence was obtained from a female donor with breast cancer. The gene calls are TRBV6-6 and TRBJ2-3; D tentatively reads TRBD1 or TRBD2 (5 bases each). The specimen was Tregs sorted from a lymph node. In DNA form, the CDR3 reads TGTGCCAGCCTTACCGGGACCTTTAACACAGATACGCAGTATTTT. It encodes CASLTGTFNTDTQYF.